A single sample gave rise to the 5 T cell receptor beta chains below, sequenced in a study of blood T cell repertoires in COVID-19. Clones were read by immunoSEQ multiplex PCR, and TCRdb kept only the in-frame ones, dropping some. In the table there are 86,000 or so clones, roughly 86% of which are singletons. The sample comprised peripheral blood. These receptors were taken from a man aged 45-65 years with active or convalescent COVID-19.

The CDR3 protein is CASSAQGLAGGLGETQYF. The CDR3 DNA reads as TGTGCCAGCAGCGCCCAGGGACTAGCGGGGGGGCTTGGAGAGACCCAGTACTTC. The V and J genes are TRBV9 and TRBJ2-5; 16 positions match TRBD2. J lost 4 bases, V lost 3 bases, and 9 bases had no gene match. The CDR3 contains 18 residues. Germline V gives CDR1 SGDLS, CDR2 YYNGEE.

The genes are TRBV4-1 and TRBJ2-2; 8 bases are shared with TRBD1. This CDR3 has 15 residues. Germline assignment: CDR1 MGHRA and CDR2 YSYEKL. Losses at the gene ends were 1 base for V and 7 bases for J; bases not matched to a gene: 5. DNA of the CDR3: TGCGCCAGCAGCCAAGTTCGACAGGGGAACGGGGAGCTGTTTTTT. This sequence encodes CASSQVRQGNGELFF.

CDR3 region: CASSPQGGEQFF. The CDR3 DNA sequence: TGTGCCAGCAGCCCCCAGGGCGGTGAGCAGTTCTTC. This sequence joins TRBV11-2 and TRBJ2-1, with TRBD1 as a possible D gene (5 bases). V lost 5 bases and J lost 9, with 11 bases in between. The CDR3 sequence is 12 residues long. Germline CDR1 and CDR2: SGHAT and FQNNGV.

This chain joins TRBV30 and TRBJ1-1; possible D gene TRBD1, 6 bases. From germline, CDR1 is GTSNPN and CDR2 SVGIG (reference sequence). The CDR3 is made up of 13 amino acids. V shed 3 bases and J shed 5 bases, with 13 bases lying between them. The CDR3 DNA follows: TGTGCCTGGAGAATTACAGGGCTTACTGAAGCTTTCTTT. It is translated as CAWRITGLTEAFF.

This sequence joins TRBV21-1 and TRBJ1-1; the table's D call of TRBD1 was not tested on the DNA. TRBV21-1 is a known pseudogene. This CDR3 comprises 15 residues. The CDR3 protein is CASSTFMGTGTEAFF. DNA for the CDR3: TGTGCCAGCAGCACCTTTATGGGGACAGGGACTGAAGCTTTCTTT.